This TCR beta chain was observed in a study of neoadjuvant anti-PD-1 for oral cavity cancer. Patients had HPV-negative, locally advanced oral cavity squamous cell carcinoma. On this clone itself: Its target is unknown.

CDR1 and CDR2 from the germline V gene are GTSNPN and SVGIG (reference sequence). This CDR3 spans 15 amino acids. The V and J ends lost 7 bases and 1 base, in that order; junction bases with no gene match: 12. Study-wide results and caveats: Expansion of preexisting intratumoral clones was suggested to aid response.

Survey sequencing of tumors mostly used 4 to 5.5 ug DNA, two replicates. Repertoires were generated with immunoSEQ multiplex PCR, while TCRdb's copy carries only in-frame clones and drops some. The sample yields around 4,700 clones, roughly 64% seen once. The source material was tumor tissue, sampled before nivolumab (anti-PD-1) treatment. The sequence was collected from a person between 40 and 80 years old with oral cavity squamous cell carcinoma. This chain links TRBV30 with TRBJ1-1; 7 nucleotides agree with TRBD1. The CDR3: CASIKSGTANTEAFF. The CDR3 DNA reads as TGTGCCTCCATAAAATCCGGGACAGCGAACACTGAAGCTTTCTTT.